This T cell receptor (beta chain) originates from a study of T cells in Graves' hyperthyroidism and ophthalmopathy. Background on the study: Peripheral blood specimens were obtained at initial diagnosis, prior to any treatment.

Amplification targeted TCR beta CDR3 regions from RNA transcripts. TCR CDR3 underwent first-round RT-PCR with the HTBI primer set. MiXCR, run by TCRdb on the multiplex PCR reads, gives a single entry per CDR3 protein. The sample shows roughly 720,000 distinct CDR3 sequences, around a sixth of them seen only once. Ten or more counts support this clonotype. Germline V gives CDR1 MDHEN, CDR2 SYDVKM. Trimming cost V 5 bases and J 9 bases, with 16 bases left between them. The CDR3 has 13 amino acids. The sample comprised blood. The sequence was obtained from a man in his fifties with Graves' hyperthyroidism. This chain joins TRBV28 and TRBJ2-5; D possibly matches TRBD1 or TRBD2 (5 bases each). CDR3 protein: CASSPEILGAQYF. As DNA, the CDR3 is TGTGCCAGCAGTCCAGAGATACTAGGGGCCCAGTACTTC.